Below, 22 T cell receptor beta chains from the same sample are listed, as sequenced in a study of beta chain features in type 1 diabetes. The whole isolated RNA underwent reverse transcription, so sequencing captured expressed TCRB transcripts. Clones were sequenced by immunoSEQ multiplex PCR, and TCRdb holds only the in-frame ones, with some missing. The data show 350,000 to 400,000 clones, more than 13% seen once. Sequencing was performed on naive CD4+ T cells from blood. The origin of the receptors is a woman under 30 in good health.

This clone was recorded a few times. The chain carries TRBV5-1 and TRBJ2-1; 9 bases map to TRBD2. The trim removed 4 bases at V and 7 bases at J, leaving 6 bases unmatched. Germline CDR1 SGHRS, CDR2 YFSETQ. This CDR3 region has 14 residues. The CDR3 bases are TGCGCCAGCAGCCCCCAAACTAGCGGGAATGAGCAGTTCTTC. Translation: CASSPQTSGNEQFF.

This rearrangement joins TRBV5-4 to TRBJ1-5, with D tentatively TRBD1 (5 bases). The germline V gene has CDR1 SGHNT and CDR2 YYREEE (reference sequence). The CDR3 length is 15 residues. V shed 4 bases and J shed 1 base, with 12 bases lying between them. CDR3 sequence: CASSVGHQSNQPQHF. CDR3 bases: TGTGCCAGCAGCGTCGGACATCAAAGCAATCAGCCCCAGCATTTT.

The rearrangement joins TRBV7-9 to TRBJ2-7; 12 bases agree with TRBD2. In germline, CDR1 is SEHNR, CDR2 FQNEAQ (reference sequence). V shed 3 bases, J shed 2 bases, and the junction held 5 bases outside the gene matches. This CDR3 is built from 16 residues. CDR3 nucleotide sequence: TGTGCCAGCAGCTTCTCTAGCGGGAGGGGAACCTACGAGCAGTACTTC. Amino acids: CASSFSSGRGTYEQYF.

CDR3 in amino acids: CASSGGLAGEETQYF. In DNA, the CDR3 is TGTGCCAGCAGCGGGGGCCTAGCGGGAGAAGAGACCCAGTACTTC. The chain joins TRBV5-4 to TRBJ2-5, with TRBD2 matching over 10 bases. This CDR3 is 15 amino acids long. V shed 4 bases and J 3 bases; nucleotides not matched to a gene: 6. Looked up from germline, CDR1 is SGHNT and CDR2 is YYREEE (reference sequence).

The chain links TRBV27 to TRBJ1-2; D ambiguous. Germline V gene data show CDR1 as MNHEY and CDR2 as SMNVEV (reference sequence). The CDR3 length is 13 residues. With 4 bases removed from V and 8 bases from J, the gap between germline ends came to 14 bases. The CDR3 DNA is TGTGCCAGCAGTTCAACGACGAGGAAGGGCTACACCTTC. Protein: CASSSTTRKGYTF.

The rearrangement uses TRBV10-3 and TRBJ1-3; no definite D call. The CDR3 spans 14 residues. The V end was cut by 6 bases, the J end by 0 bases, with 9 bases between. The germline gives CDR1 ENHRY, CDR2 SYGVKD. The CDR3 region has the DNA TGTGCCATCAGCCTGGGGAGCTCTGGAAACACCATATATTTT. Amino acid sequence: CAISLGSSGNTIYF.

This chain connects TRBV2 to TRBJ2-1; D not certain. The CDR3 extends over 13 amino acids. The germline V gene encodes CDR1 SNHLY and CDR2 FYNNEI. V lost 3 bases to trimming and J lost 3 bases, with 6 bases between them. Written as DNA, the CDR3 is TGTGCCAGCAGTGATCCCGGCTACAATGAGCAGTTCTTC. Protein product: CASSDPGYNEQFF.

This chain uses TRBV5-1 with TRBJ2-5, with D perhaps TRBD2 (5 bases). Trimming stripped 0 bases from V and 1 base from J, with 13 bases between. Looked up from germline, CDR1 is SGHRS and CDR2 is YFSETQ. This CDR3 spans 16 amino acids. This chain's CDR3 is CASSLVLGGPQETQYF. Written as DNA, the CDR3 is TGCGCCAGCAGCTTGGTACTTGGCGGGCCCCAAGAGACCCAGTACTTC.

In this sample, this clone turned up a few times. The J gene is TRBJ2-7, the V gene TRBV5-4; 8 bases map to TRBD1. This CDR3 is built from 16 residues. Germline V gene data show CDR1 as SGHNT and CDR2 as YYREEE (reference sequence). J gave up 3 bases and V 4 bases, and 12 bases lay outside the gene matches. CDR3 DNA: TGTGCCAGCAGCCCCGGACGGGACAGGTTCGACTACGAGCAGTACTTC. Translated: CASSPGRDRFDYEQYF. Full variable domain (missing parts from reference TRBV5-4 and TRBJ2-7): ETGVTQSPTHLIKTRGQQVTLRCSSQSGHNTVSWYQQALGQGPQFIFQYYREEENGRGNFPPRFSGLQFPNYSSELNVNALELDDSALYLCASSPGRDRFDYEQYFGPGTRLTVT.

The chain couples TRBV10-3 to TRBJ2-3, with 13 bases that match TRBD2. Germline V lookup: CDR1 ENHRY, CDR2 SYGVKD. The CDR3 runs 13 residues. With 8 bases clipped from V and 4 bases from J, the junction kept 0 bases outside the gene matches. CDR3: CAIGTSGADTQYF. DNA of the CDR3: TGTGCCATCGGGACTAGCGGGGCAGATACGCAGTATTTT.

This chain uses TRBV7-2 with TRBJ2-1; D may be TRBD2 (6 bases). V was pared by 3 bases and J by 4 bases, with 22 bases between. This CDR3 is 18 amino acids long. Germline CDR1 is SGHTA and CDR2 is FQGNSA. CDR3 in DNA: TGTGCCAGCAGCTTGCGAGTCGTAGTGGGCCGGGGGTACAATGAGCAGTTCTTC. This encodes CASSLRVVVGRGYNEQFF.

This clone has only a few counts. V usage is TRBV29-1 and J usage is TRBJ2-7; TRBD2 agrees at 7 bases. CDR3 length: 16 amino acids. CDR1 is SQVTM, CDR2 ANQGSEA, per germline. V lost 0 bases to trimming and J lost 6 bases; unmatched junction nucleotides: 14. The CDR3: CSVEDQLPGLSGEQYF. DNA for the CDR3: TGCAGCGTTGAAGACCAACTCCCGGGACTAAGCGGCGAGCAGTACTTC.

The rearrangement joins TRBV6-1 to TRBJ2-2; maybe TRBD1 (5 bases). The V end lost 5 bases, the J end lost 2 bases, and 12 bases lay between the germline ends. Germline CDR1 MNHNS, CDR2 SASEGT. This CDR3 is 15 amino acids long. CDR3 region: CASSLRTYNTGELFF. CDR3 coding DNA: TGTGCCAGCAGTCTCCGGACATACAACACCGGGGAGCTGTTTTTT.

This clone has only a few counts. This sequence joins TRBV14 and TRBJ1-1; D ambiguous. The CDR3 runs 13 residues. Trimming shortened V by 4 bases and J by 2 bases, and 8 bases separated the two germline ends. Germline loops: CDR1 SGHDN, CDR2 FVKESK. The DNA for the CDR3 is TGTGCCAGCAGCCGCGGTCCCAACACTGAAGCTTTCTTT. Amino acids: CASSRGPNTEAFF.

This sequence joins TRBV28 and TRBJ2-4; 12 nucleotides align to TRBD1. Germline CDR1 reads MDHEN; CDR2 reads SYDVKM. The CDR3 totals 15 residues. Trimming removed 2 bases from V and 11 bases from J; junction bases left unmatched: 7. The CDR3 sequence is CASSLPTGTGGLQYF. CDR3 nucleotide sequence: TGTGCCAGCAGTTTACCGACGGGGACAGGGGGCCTTCAGTACTTC.

This clone was seen more than once but under ten times. The V call is TRBV5-4, the J call TRBJ2-5; TRBD1 is a possible D gene (5 bases). The CDR3 sequence is 14 residues long. V was pared by 2 bases and J by 4 bases, with 12 bases between. Per germline, CDR1 SGHNT and CDR2 YYREEE (reference sequence). The CDR3 DNA is TGTGCCAGCAGCTTTCCCTGGGGCCGAGAGACCCAGTACTTC. This codes for CASSFPWGRETQYF.

The chain carries TRBV4-2 and TRBJ1-2; 12 bases are a match to TRBD1. The CDR3 totals 16 residues. The ends lost 1 base at V and 4 bases at J; junction bases unmatched: 4. Germline V gene sequence: CDR1 LGHNA, CDR2 YNFKEQ. This chain's CDR3 is CASSQGGTGGAYGYTF. In DNA, the CDR3 is TGTGCCAGCAGCCAAGGGGGGACAGGGGGCGCCTATGGCTACACCTTC.

Written as DNA, the CDR3 is TGTGCCACCAGCAGAGACGCTGCGGACAGGGGCCCTTATGGCTACACCTTC. The encoded protein is CATSRDAADRGPYGYTF. The chain has TRBV15 and TRBJ1-2, with TRBD1 matching over 9 bases. Germline assignment: CDR1 LNHNV and CDR2 YYDKDF (reference sequence). The CDR3 totals 17 residues. V was clipped by 0 bases and J by 5 bases; unmatched bases: 10. Filled out from reference TRBV15 and TRBJ1-2, the complete variable domain reads DAMVIQNPRYQVTQFGKPVTLSCSQTLNHNVMYWYQQKSSQAPKLLFHYYDKDFNNEADTPDNFQSRRPNTSFCFLDIRSPGLGDTAMYLCATSRDAADRGPYGYTFGSGTRLTVV.

This clone was detected only a few times. The chain is built from TRBV11-2 and TRBJ2-7; TRBD2 matches at 13 bases. Germline loops: CDR1 SGHAT, CDR2 FQNNGV. J lost 0 bases, V lost 2 bases, and 7 bases had no gene match. The CDR3 has 18 amino acids. CDR3 DNA: TGTGCCAGCAGCTTATCGATCGGGACTAGCGGGACCTCCTACGAGCAGTACTTC. Translating gives CASSLSIGTSGTSYEQYF.

The CDR3 sequence is CASSSQEVASGGYTF. The DNA of the CDR3 is TGTGCCAGCAGCTCCCAGGAGGTGGCTTCGGGCGGCTACACCTTC. The chain links TRBV7-9 to TRBJ1-2, with D unresolved. The CDR3 contains 15 residues. Germline loops: CDR1 SEHNR, CDR2 FQNEAQ (reference sequence). V lost 4 bases, J lost 8 bases, and 20 bases lay in between.

The chain is built from TRBV7-9 and TRBJ2-7; D unresolved. CDR3 size: 14 residues. Germline lookup yields CDR1 SEHNR and CDR2 FQNEAQ (reference sequence). Trimming removed 3 bases from V and 4 bases from J, with 13 bases in between. CDR3 amino acids: CASSLGRHPYEQYF. The CDR3 DNA reads TGTGCCAGCAGCTTGGGCCGACACCCGTACGAGCAGTACTTC.

The table lists this clone with a few counts. The chain joins TRBV10-3 to TRBJ2-3, with a possible D match to TRBD2 (5 bases). The CDR3 loop spans 14 amino acids. Germline V gene lookup returns CDR1 ENHRY and CDR2 SYGVKD. The V end was cut by 7 bases, the J end by 1 base, with 12 bases between. This CDR3 reads CAITASGGTDTQYF. Here the CDR3 DNA reads TGTGCCATCACTGCCAGCGGAGGCACAGATACGCAGTATTTT.